Listed below are T cell receptor beta chains from one sample, sequenced in a study of T cells expressing NK-cell markers. Reanalyzing the 5' RACE reads, TCRdb keeps one entry per CDR3 protein, without DNA. Here the sample table reports 90,000 to 130,000 distinct CDR3 sequences. The sample taken for sequencing was blood T cells: a sorted CD56 or NKG2C T cell subset, CD4+ or CD8+ T cells, or bulk PBMC T cells (not recorded which). Every receptor here comes from a woman between 18 and 75 years old in good health. Each CDR3 is given with its conserved first and last residue. Where a row states a size, it is once, few, many or the class of an expanded clone; other rows omit it.

size,V,J,CDR3
.,TRBV7-9,TRBJ2-7,CASSSVPGGYSYEQYF
.,TRBV13,TRBJ2-1,CASSSRLLGANQNNEQFF
.,TRBV3-1,TRBJ2-6,CASSQEDSSSGANVLTF
.,TRBV6-5,TRBJ2-3,CASSSMDRTITDTQYF
.,TRBV29-1,TRBJ2-4,CSGPDRRLAKNIQYF
.,TRBV7-2,TRBJ2-5,CASSLPRESGRETQYF
.,TRBV6-5,TRBJ1-1,CASSHRGQLGFMNTEAFF
.,TRBV4-3,TRBJ2-1,CASSQVSIAGEDEQFF
.,TRBV20-1,TRBJ2-3,CSASVGFGGLDTQYF
.,TRBV5-4,TRBJ1-1,CASSWDGVNTEAFF
.,TRBV20-1,TRBJ2-1,CSADSGGAGYEQFF
.,TRBV12-3/TRBV12-4,TRBJ2-1,CASSFLLNNEQFF
.,TRBV12-3/TRBV12-4,TRBJ1-2,CASSPRTGFGGYTF
.,TRBV5-5,TRBJ1-6,CASSLILTGANSPLHF
.,TRBV9,TRBJ2-4,CASSAPGTTQNIQYF
.,TRBV5-1,TRBJ1-1,CASSLEPGAGVGTEAFF
.,TRBV20-1,TRBJ1-4,CSADLGGRNEKLFF
.,TRBV5-5,TRBJ1-4,CASSLGQGPFTTNEKLFF
.,TRBV5-6,TRBJ2-1,CASSSGTEYNEQFF
.,TRBV5-1,TRBJ2-7,CASSLVSVSSYEQYF
.,TRBV19,TRBJ1-1,CASIIWTEAFF
.,TRBV29-1,TRBJ2-3,CSVEAPAGKGTDTQYF
.,TRBV14,TRBJ2-7,CASSRTGIGTHEQYF
.,TRBV12-3/TRBV12-4,TRBJ1-1,CASSLDRASSQTEAFF
.,TRBV12-3/TRBV12-4,TRBJ2-5,CASSNPGLGKETQYF
.,TRBV27,TRBJ1-1,CASSPRPQGSSGAFF
.,TRBV12-3/TRBV12-4,TRBJ2-2,CASSFGAYTGELFF
.,TRBV10-3,TRBJ2-3,CAISAAGETSTDTQYF
.,TRBV7-2,TRBJ2-4,CASSFWTDIPYF
.,TRBV25-1,TRBJ2-6,CASMREEGSGANVLTF
.,TRBV7-6,TRBJ2-1,CASSLTTSGGVGEQFF
.,TRBV20-1,TRBJ2-7,CSARLYLLTTEQYF
.,TRBV20-1,TRBJ2-3,CSAGLAKIDTQYF
.,TRBV27,TRBJ2-1,CASSLRGGDRGNNEQFF
.,TRBV2,TRBJ1-6,CASSEDDSPLHF
.,TRBV12-3/TRBV12-4,TRBJ2-5,CASSLAGLAGQETQYF
.,TRBV30,TRBJ2-5,CAWKVQETQYF
.,TRBV19,TRBJ2-1,CARGSRPNEQFF
medium-sized,TRBV11-1,TRBJ1-3,CASGRMAGGGSSGNTIYF
.,TRBV5-1,TRBJ2-2,CASSFRLAGTTGELFF
.,TRBV18,TRBJ2-1,CASSPTGLLKYEQFF
.,TRBV5-1,TRBJ2-1,CASSRDGDNEQFF
.,TRBV3-1,TRBJ1-3,CASSQDFTISGNTIYF
.,TRBV29-1,TRBJ2-3,CSVGGTSGGGVDTQYF
.,TRBV10-3,TRBJ2-1,CASMGGLLNEQFF
.,TRBV7-9,TRBJ2-7,CASSLRTVPYEQYF
.,TRBV7-9,TRBJ2-7,CASGLAGGEQYF
.,TRBV11-2,TRBJ2-3,CASSPSGGRITDTQYF
.,TRBV7-9,TRBJ2-1,CASSPGLAGWNEQFF
.,TRBV9,TRBJ2-1,CASSPRAGNEQFF
.,TRBV5-4,TRBJ1-6,CASSFWGSSPLHF
.,TRBV5-1,TRBJ1-4,CASSGIGTGLFF
.,TRBV9,TRBJ2-1,CASSSGSSEQFF
.,TRBV5-6,TRBJ1-2,CASSIQGYGYTF
.,TRBV6-2/TRBV6-3,TRBJ2-1,CASSYLLAGVFEQFF
.,TRBV9,TRBJ2-7,CASSGESYEQYF
.,TRBV5-1,TRBJ1-1,CASSLGGGRVLGTEAFF
.,TRBV20-1,TRBJ1-5,CSASRSGGRSNQPQHF
.,TRBV7-3,TRBJ2-7,CASDEPYEQYF
.,TRBV27,TRBJ1-2,CASSFGTGYGYTF